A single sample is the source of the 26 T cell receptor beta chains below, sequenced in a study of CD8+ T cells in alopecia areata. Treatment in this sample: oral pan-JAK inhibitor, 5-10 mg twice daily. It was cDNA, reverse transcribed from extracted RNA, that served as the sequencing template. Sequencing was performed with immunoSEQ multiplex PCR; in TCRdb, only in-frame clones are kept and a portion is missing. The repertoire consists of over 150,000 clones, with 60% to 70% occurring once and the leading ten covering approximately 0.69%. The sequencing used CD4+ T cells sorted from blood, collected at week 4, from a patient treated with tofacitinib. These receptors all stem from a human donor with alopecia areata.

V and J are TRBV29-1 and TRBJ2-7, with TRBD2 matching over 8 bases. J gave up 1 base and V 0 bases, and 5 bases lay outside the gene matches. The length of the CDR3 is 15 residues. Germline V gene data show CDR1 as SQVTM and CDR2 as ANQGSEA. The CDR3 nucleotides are TGCAGCGTTGAAGACGGGGGGGGCAGGTCCTACGAGCAGTACTTC. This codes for CSVEDGGGRSYEQYF.

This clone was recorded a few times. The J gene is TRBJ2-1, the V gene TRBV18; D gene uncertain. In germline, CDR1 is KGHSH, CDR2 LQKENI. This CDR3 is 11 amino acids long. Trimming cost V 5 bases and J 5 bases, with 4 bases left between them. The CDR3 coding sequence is TGTGCCAGCTCAGTAGACAATGAGCAGTTCTTC. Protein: CASSVDNEQFF.

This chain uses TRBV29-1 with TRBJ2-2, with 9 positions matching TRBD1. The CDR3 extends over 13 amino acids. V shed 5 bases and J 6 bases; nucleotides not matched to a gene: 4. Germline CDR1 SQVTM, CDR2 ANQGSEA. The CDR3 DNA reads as TGCAGCGTTATACAGGGGGCCCCCGGGGAGCTGTTTTTT. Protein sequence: CSVIQGAPGELFF.

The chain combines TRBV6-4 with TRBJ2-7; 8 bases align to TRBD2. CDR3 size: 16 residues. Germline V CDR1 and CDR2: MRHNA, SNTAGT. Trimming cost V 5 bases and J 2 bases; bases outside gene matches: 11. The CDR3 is CASSPDAGGPPYEQYF. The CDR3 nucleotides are TGTGCCAGCAGTCCGGATGCGGGGGGTCCACCCTACGAGCAGTACTTC.

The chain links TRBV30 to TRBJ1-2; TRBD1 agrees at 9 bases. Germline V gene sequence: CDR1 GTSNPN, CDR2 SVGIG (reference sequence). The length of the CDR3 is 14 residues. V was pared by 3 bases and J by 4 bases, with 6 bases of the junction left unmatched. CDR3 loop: CAWRADRGFYGYTF. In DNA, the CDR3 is TGTGCCTGGAGGGCCGACAGGGGGTTCTATGGCTACACCTTC.

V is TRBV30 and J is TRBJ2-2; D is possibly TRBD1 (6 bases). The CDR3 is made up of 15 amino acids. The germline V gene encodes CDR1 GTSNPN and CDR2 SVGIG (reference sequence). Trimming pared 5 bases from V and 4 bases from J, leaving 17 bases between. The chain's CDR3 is CAWGLRGHVTGELFF. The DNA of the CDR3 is TGTGCCTGGGGGCTGAGGGGACACGTCACCGGGGAGCTGTTTTTT.

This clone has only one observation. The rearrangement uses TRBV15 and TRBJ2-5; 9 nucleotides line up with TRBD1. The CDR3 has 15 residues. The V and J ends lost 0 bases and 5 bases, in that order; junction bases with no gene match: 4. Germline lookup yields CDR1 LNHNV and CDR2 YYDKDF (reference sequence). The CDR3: CATSRDGTGLETQYF. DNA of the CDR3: TGTGCCACCAGCAGAGACGGGACAGGGTTGGAGACCCAGTACTTC.

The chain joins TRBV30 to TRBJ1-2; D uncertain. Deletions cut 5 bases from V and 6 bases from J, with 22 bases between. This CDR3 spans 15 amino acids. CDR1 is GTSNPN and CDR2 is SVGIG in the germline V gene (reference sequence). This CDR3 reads CAWYRSDRVGDGYTF. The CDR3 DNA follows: TGTGCCTGGTACCGTTCAGATCGAGTCGGGGATGGCTACACCTTC.

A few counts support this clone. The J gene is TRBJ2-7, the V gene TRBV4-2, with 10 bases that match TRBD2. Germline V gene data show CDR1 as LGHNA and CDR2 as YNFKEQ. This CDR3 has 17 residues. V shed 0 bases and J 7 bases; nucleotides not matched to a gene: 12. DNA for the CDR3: TGTGCCAGCAGCCAAGAAAGCCCAGCGGGAGGGTCGGGAGAGCAGTACTTC. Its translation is CASSQESPAGGSGEQYF.

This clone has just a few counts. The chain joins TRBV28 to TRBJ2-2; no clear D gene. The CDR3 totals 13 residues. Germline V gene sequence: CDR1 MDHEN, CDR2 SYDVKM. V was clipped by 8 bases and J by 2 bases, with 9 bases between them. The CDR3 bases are TGTGCCAGCGAACCACTTAACACCGGGGAGCTGTTTTTT. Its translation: CASEPLNTGELFF.

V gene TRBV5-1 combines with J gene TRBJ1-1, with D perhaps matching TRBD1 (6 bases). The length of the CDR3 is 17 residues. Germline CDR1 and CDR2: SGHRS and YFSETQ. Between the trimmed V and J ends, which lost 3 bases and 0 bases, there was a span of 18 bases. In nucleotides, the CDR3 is TGCGCCAGCAGCTCAGGGGTAGGACCAGCTATGAACACTGAAGCTTTCTTT. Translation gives CASSSGVGPAMNTEAFF.

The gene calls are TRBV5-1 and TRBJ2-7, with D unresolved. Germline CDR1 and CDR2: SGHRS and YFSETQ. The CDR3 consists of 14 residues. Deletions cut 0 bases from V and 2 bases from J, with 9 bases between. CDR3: CASSLDPSTYEQYF. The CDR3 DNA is TGCGCCAGCAGCTTGGACCCTTCCACCTACGAGCAGTACTTC. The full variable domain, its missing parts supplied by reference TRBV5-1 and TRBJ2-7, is KAGVTQTPRYLIKTRGQQVTLSCSPISGHRSVSWYQQTPGQGLQFLFEYFSETQRNKGNFPGRFSGRQFSNSRSEMNVSTLELGDSALYLCASSLDPSTYEQYFGPGTRLTVT.

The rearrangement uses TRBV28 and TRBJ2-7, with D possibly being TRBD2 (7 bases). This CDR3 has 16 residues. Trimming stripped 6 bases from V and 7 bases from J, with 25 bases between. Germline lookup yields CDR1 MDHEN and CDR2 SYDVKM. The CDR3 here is CASRTGGPIAQGEQYF. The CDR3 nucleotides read TGTGCCAGCAGGACGGGGGGCCCCATCGCCCAAGGTGAGCAGTACTTC.

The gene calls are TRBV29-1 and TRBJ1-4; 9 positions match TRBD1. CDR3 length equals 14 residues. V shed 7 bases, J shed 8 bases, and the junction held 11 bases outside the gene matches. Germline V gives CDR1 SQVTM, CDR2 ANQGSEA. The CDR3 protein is CSAGVGTGREKLFF. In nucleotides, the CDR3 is TGCAGCGCCGGCGTCGGGACAGGGCGCGAAAAACTGTTTTTT.

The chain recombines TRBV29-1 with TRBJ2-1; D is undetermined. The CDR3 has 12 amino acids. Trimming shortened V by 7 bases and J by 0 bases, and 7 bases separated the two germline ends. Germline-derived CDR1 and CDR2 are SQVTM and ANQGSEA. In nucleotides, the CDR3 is TGCAGCGGGGGTAGCTCCTACAATGAGCAGTTCTTC. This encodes CSGGSSYNEQFF.

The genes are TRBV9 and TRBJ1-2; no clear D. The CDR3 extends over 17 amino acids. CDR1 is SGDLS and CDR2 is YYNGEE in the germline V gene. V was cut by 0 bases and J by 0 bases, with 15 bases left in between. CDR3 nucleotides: TGTGCCAGCAGCGTAGATCCGGGTTCCCGTACTAACTATGGCTACACCTTC. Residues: CASSVDPGSRTNYGYTF.

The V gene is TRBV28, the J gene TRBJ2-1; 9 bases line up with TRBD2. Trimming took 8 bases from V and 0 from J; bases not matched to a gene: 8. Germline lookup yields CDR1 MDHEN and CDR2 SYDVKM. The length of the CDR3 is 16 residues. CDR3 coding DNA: TGTGCCAGCTTATATAGCGGGGGCAGCTCCTACAATGAGCAGTTCTTC. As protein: CASLYSGGSSYNEQFF. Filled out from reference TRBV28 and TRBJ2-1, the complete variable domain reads DVKVTQSSRYLVKRTGEKVFLECVQDMDHENMFWYRQDPGLGLRLIYFSYDVKMKEKGDIPEGYSVSREKKERFSLILESASTNQTSMYLCASLYSGGSSYNEQFFGPGTRLTVL.

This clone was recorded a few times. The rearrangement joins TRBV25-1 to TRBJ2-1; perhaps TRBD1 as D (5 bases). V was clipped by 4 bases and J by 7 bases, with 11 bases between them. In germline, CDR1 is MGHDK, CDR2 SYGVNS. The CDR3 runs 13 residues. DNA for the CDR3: TGTGCCAGCAGTGCCCCAGGACAAAATGAGCAGTTCTTC. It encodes CASSAPGQNEQFF.

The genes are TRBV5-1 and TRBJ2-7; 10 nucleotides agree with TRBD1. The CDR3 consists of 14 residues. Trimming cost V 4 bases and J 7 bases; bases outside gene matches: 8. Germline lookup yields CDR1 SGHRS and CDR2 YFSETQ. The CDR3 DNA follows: TGCGCCAGCAGCCGGGACAGGGGATTGGAGGAGCAGTACTTC. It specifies CASSRDRGLEEQYF.

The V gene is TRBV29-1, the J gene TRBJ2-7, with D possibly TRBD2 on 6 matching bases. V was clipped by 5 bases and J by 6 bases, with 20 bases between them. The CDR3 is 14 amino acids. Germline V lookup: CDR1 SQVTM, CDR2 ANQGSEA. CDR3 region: CSVPGTYDGGEQYF. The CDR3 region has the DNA TGCAGCGTTCCCGGGACTTACGACGGGGGCGAGCAGTACTTC.

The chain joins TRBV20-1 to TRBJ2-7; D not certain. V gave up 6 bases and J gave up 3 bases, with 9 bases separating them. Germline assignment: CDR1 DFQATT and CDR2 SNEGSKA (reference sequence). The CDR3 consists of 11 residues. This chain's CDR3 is CSADWGYEQYF. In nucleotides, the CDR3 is TGCAGTGCGGATTGGGGCTACGAGCAGTACTTC.

CDR3 DNA sequence: TGTGCCATCAGTGATTCCCAGCACCGAGGCACAGATACGCAGTATTTT. Its protein is CAISDSQHRGTDTQYF. V is TRBV10-3 and J is TRBJ2-3; D remains unclear. The CDR3 runs 16 residues. V lost 3 bases and J 1 base, leaving 14 bases between the germline ends. Germline V lookup: CDR1 ENHRY, CDR2 SYGVKD.

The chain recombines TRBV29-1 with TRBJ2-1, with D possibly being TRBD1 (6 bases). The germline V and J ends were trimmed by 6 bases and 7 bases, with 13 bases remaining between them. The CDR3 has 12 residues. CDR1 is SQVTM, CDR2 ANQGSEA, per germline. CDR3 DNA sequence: TGCAGCGTGGGGCGAGGGACAAATGAGCAGTTCTTC. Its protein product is CSVGRGTNEQFF.

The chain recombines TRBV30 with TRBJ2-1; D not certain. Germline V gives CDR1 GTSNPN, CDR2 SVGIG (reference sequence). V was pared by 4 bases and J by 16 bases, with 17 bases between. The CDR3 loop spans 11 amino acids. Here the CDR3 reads CAWKATYERFF. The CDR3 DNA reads TGTGCCTGGAAGGCCACATACGAGCGATTCTTC.

The CDR3 loop is CASSVGLSTGELFF. The CDR3 nucleotides read TGTGCCAGCAGCGTAGGTCTATCCACCGGGGAGCTGTTTTTT. The chain couples TRBV9 to TRBJ2-2; no firm D call. Between the trimmed V and J ends, which lost 0 bases and 4 bases, there was a span of 7 bases. The CDR3 is 14 amino acids. CDR1 is SGDLS and CDR2 is YYNGEE in the germline V gene.

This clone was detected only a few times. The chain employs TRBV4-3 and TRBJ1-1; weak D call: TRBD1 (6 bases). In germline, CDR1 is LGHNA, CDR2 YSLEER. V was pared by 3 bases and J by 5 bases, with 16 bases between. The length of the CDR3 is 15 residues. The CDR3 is CASSHDTGRRTEAFF. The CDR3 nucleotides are TGCGCCAGCAGCCACGATACAGGGAGGAGGACTGAAGCTTTCTTT.